One and the same sample provided the 13 T cell receptor beta chains below, sequenced in a study of T cell repertoires in cytomegalovirus infection. A single record per CDR3 protein comes from TCRdb applying MiXCR to the reads. The table records 200,000 or so distinct CDR3 sequences, around 20% of them present only once. The specimen was PBMCs. The receptors originated from a human donor in good health (CMV status not recorded). Some clones in this sample may be carry-over from other donors' samples.

This clonotype was found many times. The V call is TRBV7-2, the J call TRBJ2-1; D possibly corresponds to TRBD1 (6 bases). V lost 5 bases, J lost 6 bases, and 14 bases lay in between. The CDR3 covers 14 residues. Germline CDR1 SGHTA, CDR2 FQGNSA. This CDR3 reads CASSVGGRSNEQFF. CDR3 nucleotides: TGTGCCAGCAGCGTAGGGGGTAGGAGCAATGAGCAGTTCTTC.

This clonotype was seen a handful of times. This chain uses TRBV11-1 with TRBJ1-6; D perhaps matches TRBD1 (5 bases). This CDR3 has 15 amino acids. Germline values: CDR1 SGHAT, CDR2 FQDESV (reference sequence). Between the trimmed V and J ends, which lost 0 bases and 7 bases, there was a span of 10 bases. CDR3 nucleotide sequence: TGTGCCAGCAGCTTAGCCGAGGGGCTGAATTCACCCCTCCACTTT. Translating it yields CASSLAEGLNSPLHF.

With regard to this clonotype: Its ends do not fully match the called genes, so a read error is possible. The chain combines TRBV7-2 with TRBJ2-5, with TRBD2 identical over 10 bases. CDR3 length: 14 residues. Germline assignment: CDR1 SGHTA and CDR2 FQGNSA. The CDR3 here is CPSTIAGGGETQYF. Here the CDR3 DNA reads TGTCCCAGCACAATAGCGGGAGGTGGCGAGACCCAGTACTTC.

This clonotype appeared a single time. This chain joins TRBV19 and TRBJ2-4; 7 bases are shared with TRBD2. In germline, CDR1 is LNHDA, CDR2 SQIVND (reference sequence). The J segment lost 8 bases and the V segment lost 3 bases, leaving 4 bases of the junction unmatched. The CDR3 runs to 13 residues. The CDR3 DNA is TGTGCCAGTAGTATCGGGGGAGGGCACATTCAGTACTTC. This codes for CASSIGGGHIQYF.

This clonotype occurred many times. The CDR3 protein is CASSSLSYTEAFF. Written as DNA, the CDR3 is TGTGCCAGCAGTTCCTTAAGCTACACTGAAGCTTTCTTT. V usage is TRBV12-3 or TRBV12-4 and J usage is TRBJ1-1, with D uncertain. The CDR3 is 13 residues long. Trimming pared 4 bases from V and 3 bases from J, leaving 9 bases between.

Ten or more counts support this clonotype. The chain carries TRBV6-1 and TRBJ1-5; TRBD1 might be the D (5 bases). CDR1 and CDR2 (germline): MNHNS, SASEGT. Trimming shortened V by 5 bases and J by 4 bases, and 21 bases separated the two germline ends. The CDR3 runs 17 residues. CDR3 sequence: CASSPVSGGAVNQPQHF. The CDR3 nucleotides read TGTGCCAGCAGTCCTGTATCCGGAGGGGCGGTGAATCAGCCCCAGCATTTT.

This clonotype has just a few counts. The chain links TRBV12-3 or TRBV12-4 to TRBJ2-3; 8 bases match TRBD2. This CDR3 has 16 amino acids. The trim removed 5 bases at V and 0 bases at J, leaving 7 bases unmatched. CDR3 nucleotides: TGTGCCAGCAGTACCCGACTAGCGCGTAGCACAGATACGCAGTATTTT. This encodes CASSTRLARSTDTQYF.

This clonotype was seen a few times. The chain employs TRBV4-1 and TRBJ1-1, with D tentatively TRBD1 (5 bases). The CDR3 has 14 amino acids. CDR1 MGHRA and CDR2 YSYEKL come from the germline V gene. V gave up 3 bases and J gave up 1 base, with 9 bases separating them. The CDR3 DNA sequence: TGCGCCAGCAGCCAGGCGGACACGAACACTGAAGCTTTCTTT. Amino acid sequence: CASSQADTNTEAFF.

This chain uses TRBV20-1 with TRBJ2-7; D gene unclear. Trimming removed 3 bases from V and 4 bases from J, with 13 bases in between. CDR3 length equals 13 residues. The germline gives CDR1 DFQATT, CDR2 SNEGSKA (reference sequence). In nucleotides, the CDR3 is TGCAGTGCTAGCTTTCCGACTGATTACGAGCAGTACTTC. Its translation: CSASFPTDYEQYF.

This clonotype has just a few counts. This chain joins TRBV20-1 and TRBJ2-7; D is possibly TRBD2 (5 bases). Germline V lookup: CDR1 DFQATT, CDR2 SNEGSKA (reference sequence). V lost 3 bases and J lost 0, with 18 bases in between. The CDR3 runs to 16 residues. The CDR3 spells CSASDSRTLSSYEQYF. The CDR3 bases are TGCAGTGCTAGCGATTCCAGGACTCTTTCCTCCTACGAGCAGTACTTC.

This clonotype was counted a few times. The chain joins TRBV28 to TRBJ2-7; 7 nucleotides agree with TRBD1. Germline lookup yields CDR1 MDHEN and CDR2 SYDVKM. This CDR3 contains 15 residues. The V and J ends lost 5 bases and 3 bases, in that order; junction bases with no gene match: 10. Here the CDR3 DNA reads TGTGCCAGCAGTCTGAAAGGGGGCGAGGACTACGAGCAGTACTTC. It yields the protein CASSLKGGEDYEQYF.

At least ten counts were recorded for this clonotype. V gene TRBV4-1 combines with J gene TRBJ1-1; D gene unclear. The V end was cut by 4 bases, the J end by 0 bases, with 15 bases between. Germline V gene sequence: CDR1 MGHRA, CDR2 YSYEKL. The CDR3 consists of 16 residues. DNA for the CDR3: TGCGCCAGCAGCCCAAGGCAGGATCACATGAACACTGAAGCTTTCTTT. Amino acids: CASSPRQDHMNTEAFF.

V is TRBV3-1 and J is TRBJ2-1; 7 bases agree with TRBD2. The V segment lost 1 base and the J segment 10 bases; nucleotides outside the gene matches: 10. Germline V gene lookup returns CDR1 LGHDT and CDR2 YNNKEL (reference sequence). CDR3 length equals 15 residues. CDR3 in amino acids: CASSQVLSGIEEQFF. CDR3 nucleotide sequence: TGTGCCAGCAGCCAAGTCTTGAGCGGGATAGAGGAGCAGTTCTTC.